This T cell receptor (beta chain) was found in a study of cytomegalovirus exposure and HLA in healthy donors. Concerning this clone itself: Antigen specificity is unknown.

Findings and caveats of the study: Some highly shared sequence variants likely arose as a pipeline artifact. Cytomegalovirus-associated status was assigned to 164 TCR beta chains.

CDR3 length: 15 amino acids. Germline CDR1 and CDR2: SGHAT and FQNNGV. Trimming removed 7 bases at V and 8 bases at J, with 20 bases between. The PCR contained 60 Vbeta and 13 Jbeta primers. Libraries were prepared by immunoSEQ multiplex PCR; TCRdb keeps only in-frame clonotypes and omits some of them. Among more than 85,000 clones listed, around 76% were seen once. This TCR derives from a man aged 25-45 years in good health and CMV-seropositive. Sequenced input: PBMCs. The V and J genes are TRBV11-2 and TRBJ1-4; a weak D match, TRBD1 (5 bases). Here the CDR3 reads CASTLESGVREKLFF. The DNA of the CDR3 is TGTGCCAGCACTCTGGAATCGGGGGTTCGGGAAAAACTGTTTTTT. Using reference TRBV11-2 and TRBJ1-4 for the parts outside the CDR3, the full variable domain is EAGVAQSPRYKIIEKRQSVAFWCNPISGHATLYWYQQILGQGPKLLIQFQNNGVVDDSQLPKDRFSAERLKGVDSTLKIQPAKLEDSAVYLCASTLESGVREKLFFGSGTQLSVL.